This T cell receptor (beta chain) was documented in a study of human thymus T cells. General study points: Among thymic and blood repertoires, usage of V and J genes appeared biased.

Germline-derived CDR1 and CDR2 are MNHEY and SMNVEV (reference sequence). Trimming took off 6 bases at V and 0 bases at J, with 15 bases between the two ends. CDR3 size: 16 residues. Surgeons resected thymus tissue during corrective heart surgery. This clone appeared once. The antigen is undetermined. The table came from immunoSEQ multiplex PCR; TCRdb's copy has only in-frame clones and leaves some out. The sample has around 120,000 clones; around 94% are singletons. This TCR was recovered from a boy in the first two years of life with a congenital heart defect but otherwise immunologically healthy. This rearrangement joins TRBV27 to TRBJ2-1, with D hard to call. Sequenced material: thymus tissue. Written as DNA, the CDR3 is TGTGCCAGCAGGACCACACCAGGTAGCTCCTACAATGAGCAGTTCTTC. This codes for CASRTTPGSSYNEQFF.